There are many counts of the clone carrying this T cell receptor beta chain. What it recognizes is unknown. This CDR3 comprises 15 residues. With 1 base removed from V and 8 bases from J, the gap between germline ends came to 17 bases. Per the germline V gene, CDR1 is SGHVS and CDR2 is FQNEAQ. This sample is drawn from a study of identical twins. Study-wide results and caveats: Cord blood beta clonotypes that were abundant carried fewer insertions, and memory repertoires showed no such trend. Analyses of zero insertions could, in part, be confounded by invariant MAIT and iNKT cells.

A template switching step contributed a universal primer site, while unique molecular identifiers were present in the cDNA. TCRdb used MiXCR to reprocess the 5' RACE reads, holding one entry per CDR3 protein. The repertoire consists of some 600,000 distinct CDR3 sequences, with just over 7% occurring once and the leading ten covering roughly 1.6%. The sample also formed part of further work on yellow fever vaccine responses in identical twins.

The V call is TRBV7-8, the J call TRBJ1-2; TRBD1 is a possible D gene (6 bases). The sample comprised PBMCs. The clonotype was recovered from a young woman in good health. CDR3 amino acids: CASSLEGRGLGGYTF. CDR3 nucleotides: TGTGCCAGCAGCTTAGAGGGCAGGGGTTTGGGGGGCTACACCTTC.